The entry that follows covers one TCR beta chain sequence. One Seattle source followed patients from active infection through their disease course. The authors' processing: Scientists estimated how many nucleated cells there were by amplifying reference gene primers. Sequencing was performed with immunoSEQ multiplex PCR; in TCRdb, only in-frame clones are kept and a portion is missing. D and trimming were read from the DNA, whereas the V and J calls and clone size are those reported in that table. The table lists approximately 170,000 clones, about 83% of them singletons. The CDR3 is 14 residues long. Germline lookup yields CDR1 SGHAT and CDR2 FQDESV (reference sequence). V lost 4 bases and J 3 bases, leaving 12 bases between the germline ends. The data derive from a study of blood T cell repertoires in COVID-19. The wider study: The analysed material was cDNA or gDNA that came from T cells, B-cell-depleted T cells, or PBMCs.

This clonotype was sampled from an elderly woman with COVID-19, enrolled during active disease. The rearrangement uses TRBV11-1 and TRBJ2-5; weak D call: TRBD2 (5 bases). Source material: peripheral blood. This chain's CDR3 is CASSSRSGEETQYF. The CDR3, as DNA: TGTGCCAGCAGCTCACGGAGCGGAGAAGAGACCCAGTACTTC. The entire variable domain, with the rest obtained from reference TRBV11-1 and TRBJ2-5, is as follows: EAEVAQSPRYKITEKSQAVAFWCDPISGHATLYWYRQILGQGPELLVQFQDESVVDDSQLPKDRFSAERLKGVDSTLKIQPAELGDSAMYLCASSSRSGEETQYFGPGTRLLVL.